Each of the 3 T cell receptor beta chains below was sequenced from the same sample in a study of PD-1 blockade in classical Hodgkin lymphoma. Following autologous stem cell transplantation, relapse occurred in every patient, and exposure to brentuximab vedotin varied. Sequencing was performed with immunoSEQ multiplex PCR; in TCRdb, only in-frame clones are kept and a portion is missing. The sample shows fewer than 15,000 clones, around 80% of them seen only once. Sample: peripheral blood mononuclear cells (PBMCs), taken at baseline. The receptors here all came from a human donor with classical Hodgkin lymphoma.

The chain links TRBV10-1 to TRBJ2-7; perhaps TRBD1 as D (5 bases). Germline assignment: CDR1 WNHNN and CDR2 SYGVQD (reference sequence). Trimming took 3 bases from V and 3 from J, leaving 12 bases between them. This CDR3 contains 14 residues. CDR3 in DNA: TGCGCCAGCAGTGAATCAGGGCTAAACTACGAGCAGTACTTC. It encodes CASSESGLNYEQYF.

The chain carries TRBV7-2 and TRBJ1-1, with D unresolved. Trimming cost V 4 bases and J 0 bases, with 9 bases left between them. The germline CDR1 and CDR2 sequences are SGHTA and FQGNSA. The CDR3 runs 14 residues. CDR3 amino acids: CASSSAAMNTEAFF. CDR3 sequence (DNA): TGTGCCAGCAGCTCCGCCGCCATGAACACTGAAGCTTTCTTT.

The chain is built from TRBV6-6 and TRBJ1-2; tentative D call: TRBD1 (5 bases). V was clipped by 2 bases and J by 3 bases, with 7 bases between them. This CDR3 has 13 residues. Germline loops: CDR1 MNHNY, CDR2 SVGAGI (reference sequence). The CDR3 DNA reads TGTGCCAGCAGTTACGGACAATACTATGGCTACACCTTC. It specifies CASSYGQYYGYTF.